Each of the 13 T cell receptor beta chains below was sequenced from the same sample in a study of Graves' ophthalmopathy and Graves' hyperthyroidism. Amplified TCR beta CDR3 regions were obtained using RNA transcripts as template. Second-round multiplex PCR followed a first-round RT-PCR using HTBI primers. Each CDR3 protein gets one entry after TCRdb re-called the multiplex PCR reads with MiXCR. The sample consists of over a million distinct CDR3 sequences, less than 45% of them appearing once. Sequencing input: peripheral blood or thyroid tissue (not recorded which). All receptors derive from an adult man with Graves' hyperthyroidism.

This clonotype showed up many times. The rearrangement uses TRBV10-3 and TRBJ1-2; TRBD1 matches 10 bases. V was pared by 4 bases and J by 7 bases, with 9 bases of the junction left unmatched. Looked up from germline, CDR1 is ENHRY and CDR2 is SYGVKD. This CDR3 contains 15 residues. CDR3: CAISGDDRGLFGYTF. CDR3 bases: TGTGCCATCAGTGGGGATGACAGGGGGCTTTTTGGCTACACCTTC.

The chain has TRBV20-1 and TRBJ1-5; TRBD1 matches 9 bases. Losses at the gene ends were 0 bases for V and 5 bases for J; bases not matched to a gene: 8. CDR3 length equals 16 residues. Germline CDR1 is DFQATT and CDR2 is SNEGSKA (reference sequence). CDR3 amino acids: CSARDFGTGRDQPQHF. DNA for the CDR3: TGCAGTGCTAGAGATTTCGGGACAGGGCGGGATCAGCCCCAGCATTTT.

A word on this clonotype: A clone one base away is much larger, so this may be a read error. Without the conserved terminal phenylalanine or tryptophan, this CDR3 likely stems from a read error. The rearrangement uses TRBV29-1 and TRBJ2-7; 8 bases agree with TRBD1. Per the germline V gene, CDR1 is SQVTM and CDR2 is ANQGSEA. Trimming took 5 bases from V and 4 from J; bases not matched to a gene: 7. The CDR3 runs 13 residues. As DNA, the CDR3 is TGCAGCGTTTCGGACAGGGCAACTTACGAGCAGTACTCC. As protein: CSVSDRATYEQYS.

This rearrangement joins TRBV10-2 to TRBJ1-5; D not resolved. The CDR3 is made up of 11 amino acids. Trimming left V 9 bases short and J 3 bases short, with 6 bases between. Germline values: CDR1 WSHSY, CDR2 SAAADI. CDR3 protein: CARQTNQPQHF. CDR3 coding DNA: TGCGCCAGGCAGACCAATCAGCCCCAGCATTTT.

The CDR3 DNA reads TGTGCCAGCAGTGAATGGGGACAGGGTTGGGAGACCCAGCATTTT. It specifies CASSEWGQGWETQHF. J is TRBJ1-5 and V is TRBV2, with 9 bases fitting TRBD1. Germline CDR1 SNHLY, CDR2 FYNNEI. V lost 2 bases, J lost 11 bases, and 10 bases stayed unmatched. The CDR3 runs to 15 residues.

This clonotype was counted ten times or more. The chain recombines TRBV29-1 with TRBJ1-1; 8 nucleotides agree with TRBD1. This CDR3 contains 13 residues. Trimming removed 1 base from V and 5 bases from J; junction bases left unmatched: 3. The V gene's germline CDR1 is SQVTM and CDR2 ANQGSEA. This CDR3 is CSVEGQGRTEAFF. The CDR3 nucleotides read TGCAGCGTTGAAGGACAGGGGAGGACTGAAGCTTTCTTT.

The chain combines TRBV5-1 with TRBJ2-7; TRBD1 agrees at 8 bases. Germline CDR1 SGHRS, CDR2 YFSETQ. V trimming: 0 bases; J trimming: 3 bases; junction bases outside the gene matches: 5. The CDR3 runs to 15 residues. The CDR3 region is CASSLDGQGVYEQYF. The CDR3 DNA reads as TGCGCCAGCAGCTTGGACGGACAGGGAGTCTACGAGCAGTACTTC.

The chain joins TRBV7-8 to TRBJ1-5; TRBD1 matches 7 bases. Germline CDR1 and CDR2: SGHVS and FQNEAQ. The CDR3 spans 11 residues. In DNA form, the CDR3 reads TGTGCTTACAGGGGTGGTCAGCCCCAGCATTTT. This sequence encodes CAYRGGQPQHF.

This clonotype occurred a few times. A much bigger clone sits one base away, suggesting this may be a read error. This rearrangement joins TRBV7-8 to TRBJ1-1; D gene ambiguous. The CDR3 is 13 amino acids. Germline assignment: CDR1 SGHVS and CDR2 FQNEAQ. In DNA, the CDR3 is TGTGCCGGCAGTAAAGAAGTGAACACTGAAGCTTTCTTT. Translating gives CAGSKEVNTEAFF.

A few counts support this clonotype. This chain connects TRBV29-1 to TRBJ2-2; 13 bases align to TRBD2. With V trimmed by 4 bases and J by 7 bases, 0 bases remained unmatched. This CDR3 comprises 13 residues. Germline V lookup: CDR1 SQVTM, CDR2 ANQGSEA. CDR3 coding DNA: TGCAGCGTTGGACTAGCGGGGGGCGGGGAGCTGTTTTTT. Its translation is CSVGLAGGGELFF.

The rearrangement uses TRBV19 and TRBJ1-5; D might be TRBD1 (5 bases). The CDR3 sequence is 14 residues long. Germline CDR1 reads LNHDA; CDR2 reads SQIVND (reference sequence). Trimming removed 1 base from V and 7 bases from J, with 11 bases in between. The CDR3, as DNA: TGTGCCAGTAGTATAGGTCAGGGTTGGCAGCCCCAGCATTTT. Translated: CASSIGQGWQPQHF.

The chain combines TRBV7-9 with TRBJ1-2; 9 bases map to TRBD1. The CDR3 is 15 residues long. V lost 6 bases to trimming and J lost 4 bases; unmatched junction nucleotides: 9. From germline, CDR1 is SEHNR and CDR2 FQNEAQ (reference sequence). The chain's CDR3 is CASSNRDRVIYGYTF. CDR3 nucleotides: TGTGCCAGCAGTAACCGGGACAGGGTCATCTATGGCTACACCTTC.

This clonotype was observed a handful of times. The J gene is TRBJ1-6, the V gene TRBV5-1; D may be TRBD1 (5 bases). The CDR3 runs to 13 residues. Trimming took off 3 bases at V and 10 bases at J, with 11 bases between the two ends. From germline, CDR1 is SGHRS and CDR2 YFSETQ. CDR3 bases: TGCGCCAGCAGCTCCAGGGACGGATCACCCCTCCACTTT. It translates to CASSSRDGSPLHF.